This T cell receptor beta chain was sequenced in a study of OX40 agonist ivuxolimab in advanced cancers. Regarding the complete study: The costimulatory receptor OX40 (CD134) was targeted by ivuxolimab, a fully human IgG2 agonistic monoclonal antibody. Intravenous ivuxolimab was administered to patients every 2 weeks at six dose levels: 0.01, 0.1, 0.3, 1.5, 3 and 10 mg/kg. Of the 50 to 55 patients in dose escalation, 19 had hepatocellular carcinoma, some 15 had melanoma, 9 had renal cell carcinoma and 9 had head and neck cancer. In the dose-escalation cohort, more than 80% of patients were male, and the mean age was approximately 60 years with a range of roughly 23 to 79. Prior anti-PD-1, anti-PD-L1 or anti-CTLA-4 therapy was permitted, and about two fifths of dose-escalation patients had received checkpoint inhibitors. Three dose-escalation patients achieved partial responses, one with hepatocellular carcinoma and two with cutaneous melanoma. Peripheral TCRbeta sequencing was intended to test whether TCR sequence diversity was altered and clonal T-cell expansion was caused by ivuxolimab. The paper describes the monotherapy dose-escalation part (N of about 55 patients) of the phase I trial of ivuxolimab.

Genomic DNA was isolated from the sorted cells so that the TCRbeta CDR3 region could be sequenced. The immunoSEQ Assay was used to sequence the TCRbeta CDR3 regions. Drawn from immuneACCESS, this table holds only the in-frame rearrangements with V and J called that TCRdb kept. Clones are partly lost; checked studies trace under half to an unresolved V gene and leave the rest unexplained. Here the sample has some 98,000 clones; around 83% occur a single time. More than 1.1% of the sample belongs to the ten largest clones. The full study reports these points: Low levels of normalized T-cell clonal expansion were also shown by some nonresponding patients. After ivuxolimab, more expanded clones were found on average in CD8+ T cells than in CD4+ T cells. In the 0.1-3.0 mg/kg groups, partial responders had among the lowest normalized peripheral clonal expansion, particularly in CD8+ T cells. The antigen specificity of the clonally expanded peripheral T cells was not determined. Clonal expansion of both CD4+ and CD8+ blood T cells was observed from baseline to week 6 at doses 0.1 to 3.0 mg/kg.

The CDR3 starts with the cysteine, ends with the phenylalanine, and has 18 residues. Here the CDR3 DNA is all that survives: 54 bases in frame from base 1. Trimming removed 5 bases from V and 5 bases from J; the gene matches leave 17 bases unexplained. Per the germline V gene, MDHEN is the CDR1 and SYDVKM is the CDR2. Patients with autoimmune disease history or receiving systemic immunosuppression were excluded from the trial. Peripheral blood for TCR sequencing was collected from all dose cohorts at baseline, on cycle 4 day 1, and on cycle 7 day 1. The samples were drawn from a first-in-human, open-label, multicenter phase I dose-escalation trial of ivuxolimab. Adults with locally advanced or metastatic melanoma, renal cell carcinoma, hepatocellular carcinoma or head and neck squamous cell carcinoma were enrolled in the trial. Before TCR sequencing, CD4+ and CD8+ T cells were separately sorted from peripheral blood.

Remarks on this clone: Its specific antigen is unknown. One base away there is no much larger clone; base qualities are not given.

The receptor was derived from an adult with an advanced solid tumor such as melanoma, head and neck, liver or kidney cancer. The specimen was CD4+ or CD8+ T cells sorted from blood, collected in a trial of the OX40 agonist ivuxolimab. The receptor chain draws on TRBV28 and TRBJ2-1; 8 bases in the middle match TRBD2. The CDR3 region has the sequence CASSPGGLAGVLNNEQFF. In nucleotide form, the sequence is TGTGCCAGCAGTCCTGGGGGCCTAGCGGGTGTACTTAACAATGAGCAGTTCTTC.